A single sample gave rise to the 9 T cell receptor beta chains below, sequenced in a study of OX40 agonist ivuxolimab in advanced cancers. The method was immunoSEQ multiplex PCR; TCRdb's version includes in-frame clones alone and lacks a portion of them. The table includes 80,000 to 95,000 clones, under 95% detected once. The material was CD4+ or CD8+ T cells sorted from blood, obtained in a trial of the OX40 agonist ivuxolimab. The receptors derive from an adult with an advanced solid tumor such as melanoma, head and neck, liver or kidney cancer.

The rearrangement joins TRBV5-1 to TRBJ2-3; TRBD2 agrees at 13 bases. CDR3 size: 17 residues. CDR1 is SGHRS, CDR2 YFSETQ, per germline. Trimming cost V 3 bases and J 2 bases; bases outside gene matches: 6. For the CDR3, the DNA is TGCGCCAGCAGCTATGGACTAGCGGGAGCACCCACAGATACGCAGTATTTT. It codes for CASSYGLAGAPTDTQYF. Using reference TRBV5-1 and TRBJ2-3 for the parts outside the CDR3, the full variable domain is KAGVTQTPRYLIKTRGQQVTLSCSPISGHRSVSWYQQTPGQGLQFLFEYFSETQRNKGNFPGRFSGRQFSNSRSEMNVSTLELGDSALYLCASSYGLAGAPTDTQYFGPGTRLTVL.

V usage is TRBV6-6 and J usage is TRBJ2-7; the match to TRBD2 covers 10 bases. CDR1 MNHNY and CDR2 SVGAGI come from the germline V gene (reference sequence). This CDR3 is 16 amino acids long. V gave up 3 bases and J gave up 3 bases; unmatched junction bases: 8. The CDR3: CASSYIGTSEIYEQYF. CDR3 nucleotide sequence: TGTGCCAGCAGTTATATCGGGACTAGCGAAATCTACGAGCAGTACTTC.

The chain carries TRBV4-1 and TRBJ2-1, with 7 bases identical to TRBD2. CDR1 is MGHRA, CDR2 YSYEKL, per germline. V lost 4 bases to trimming and J lost 0 bases; unmatched junction nucleotides: 6. This CDR3 has 16 amino acids. CDR3 bases: TGCGCCAGCAGCCGCCTTGGCGGGAGCTCCTACAATGAGCAGTTCTTC. Its translation: CASSRLGGSSYNEQFF.

This chain joins TRBV5-1 and TRBJ1-1; D gene uncertain. There are 14 residues in the CDR3. The V end was cut by 4 bases, the J end by 8 bases, with 18 bases between. In germline, CDR1 is SGHRS, CDR2 YFSETQ. The CDR3 nucleotides read TGCGCCAGCAGCGAACATACAAATACCCTAGAAGCTTTCTTT. Protein: CASSEHTNTLEAFF.

This clone appeared a few times. V and J are TRBV7-3 and TRBJ2-1, with 9 positions matching TRBD2. This CDR3 has 16 residues. Trimming cost V 2 bases and J 4 bases; bases outside gene matches: 6. Germline assignment: CDR1 SGHTA and CDR2 FQGTGA. CDR3 loop: CASSLQLGLAYNEQFF. The CDR3 region has the DNA TGTGCCAGCAGCTTACAGTTGGGACTAGCTTACAATGAGCAGTTCTTC.

This clone was observed once. J is TRBJ2-3 and V is TRBV13; D ambiguous. The CDR3 has 13 residues. The V gene's germline CDR1 is PRHDT and CDR2 FYEKMQ (reference sequence). Trimming pared 4 bases from V and 2 bases from J, leaving 7 bases between. For the CDR3, the DNA is TGTGCCAGCAGCTCTCATCCCACAGATACGCAGTATTTT. Translating gives CASSSHPTDTQYF.

Written as DNA, the CDR3 is TGTGCCAGTAGTATCAGCGGTTTTCCCTACGAGCAGTACTTC. Protein sequence: CASSISGFPYEQYF. V gene TRBV19 combines with J gene TRBJ2-7; D might be TRBD2 (5 bases). Trimming removed 3 bases at V and 2 bases at J, with 11 bases between. This CDR3 spans 14 amino acids. The germline V gene encodes CDR1 LNHDA and CDR2 SQIVND (reference sequence).

V gene TRBV2 combines with J gene TRBJ2-5; no firm D call. The better agreement between TRBJ2-7 and the DNA end casts doubt on the J call. CDR1 and CDR2 from the germline V gene are SNHLY and FYNNEI. The CDR3 has 12 residues. The DNA of the CDR3 is TGTGCCAGCAGTGAATGGGGCTACGAGCAGTACTTC. Translation gives CASSEWGYEQYF.

The chain couples TRBV5-6 to TRBJ1-5; 8 bases match TRBD1. The CDR3 has 14 amino acids. Losses at the gene ends were 5 bases for V and 7 bases for J; bases not matched to a gene: 8. Germline CDR1 reads SGHDT; CDR2 reads YYEEEE. Here the CDR3 reads CASSLRGRGQPQHF. The CDR3 region has the DNA TGTGCCAGCAGTCTCAGGGGGCGAGGACAGCCCCAGCATTTT.